This entry features one T cell receptor (beta chain) sequence. Its antigen is as yet unknown. These data are taken from a study of T cell responses to AZD1222 COVID-19 vaccine. Study-level results: Spike was spanned by vaccine-associated CD4 TCRs, with dominance at 160-218 and 743-854.

CDR1 is MNHEY and CDR2 is SVGEGT in the germline V gene. The CDR3 runs 13 residues. Trimming left V 5 bases short and J 3 bases short, with 8 bases between. The assay was immunoSEQ multiplex PCR, and TCRdb's table has in-frame clones only and misses some. This table has some 190,000 clones, about 91% appearing once. This clonotype originated in an adult in good health. The V gene is TRBV6-2 or TRBV6-3, the J gene TRBJ1-3; D not certain. Sequencing was performed on peripheral blood, taken on day 0 of AZD1222 vaccination. The CDR3 loop is CASSADYGNTIYF. In nucleotides, the CDR3 is TGTGCCAGCAGTGCAGACTATGGAAACACCATATATTTT.